The next 14 T cell receptor beta chains were all read from a single sample in a study of T cells in Graves' hyperthyroidism and ophthalmopathy. TCR beta CDR3 regions were amplified from RNA transcripts. HTBI primers drove first-round RT-PCR of the TCR CDR3. TCRdb re-derived calls from the multiplex PCR reads in MiXCR, one entry per CDR3 protein. The sample lists approximately 640,000 distinct CDR3 sequences; 15% to 20% were seen once. Sequencing used blood. All receptors come from a man in his fifties with Graves' hyperthyroidism.

This clonotype was detected a few times. The chain combines TRBV7-2 with TRBJ2-7; 12 bases agree with TRBD2. This CDR3 comprises 15 residues. From germline, CDR1 is SGHTA and CDR2 FQGNSA. V was clipped by 5 bases and J by 3 bases; unmatched bases: 5. CDR3 in amino acids: CASSVTTSGSYEQYF. In DNA, the CDR3 is TGTGCCAGCAGCGTCACGACTAGCGGGAGCTACGAGCAGTACTTC. The variable domain in full, with the rest retrieved from reference TRBV7-2 and TRBJ2-7, is GAGVSQSPSNKVTEKGKDVELRCDPISGHTALYWYRQSLGQGLEFLIYFQGNSAPDKSGLPSDRFSAERTGGSVSTLTIQRTQQEDSAVYLCASSVTTSGSYEQYFGPGTRLTVT.

The sample holds many counts of this clonotype. This chain joins TRBV28 and TRBJ1-5; the D gene is possibly TRBD1 (5 bases). The CDR3 has 12 amino acids. CDR1 is MDHEN and CDR2 is SYDVKM in the germline V gene. Trimming cost V 6 bases and J 6 bases, with 9 bases left between them. As DNA, the CDR3 is TGTGCCAGCAGCTCGGGGGTTCAGCCCCAGCATTTT. It specifies CASSSGVQPQHF.

Written as DNA, the CDR3 is TGCGCCAGCAGCGCAGGGGACAGAACCTACAATGAGCAGTTCTTC. Translated: CASSAGDRTYNEQFF. The chain joins TRBV5-1 to TRBJ2-1; 7 bases map to TRBD1. The germline V gene encodes CDR1 SGHRS and CDR2 YFSETQ. This CDR3 comprises 15 residues. Germline trimming cut 4 bases from V and 2 bases from J; bases unmatched to any gene: 6.

This clonotype came up a few times. The chain is built from TRBV7-3 and TRBJ2-6; 7 bases are shared with TRBD2. CDR1 SGHTA and CDR2 FQGTGA come from the germline V gene. CDR3 length: 16 amino acids. The ends lost 5 bases at V and 0 bases at J; junction bases unmatched: 4. The DNA for the CDR3 is TGTGCCAGCAGCACATCTAGCGGCTCTGGGGCCAACGTCCTGACTTTC. Encoded protein: CASSTSSGSGANVLTF. Filled out from reference TRBV7-3 and TRBJ2-6, the complete variable domain reads GAGVSQTPSNKVTEKGKYVELRCDPISGHTALYWYRQSLGQGPEFLIYFQGTGAADDSGLPNDRFFAVRPEGSVSTLKIQRTERGDSAVYLCASSTSSGSGANVLTFGAGSRLTVL.

This clonotype was observed many times. The CDR3 region has the DNA TGTGCCAGCAGTTACGGTGGGGACTTGAACACTGAAGCTTTCTTT. The encoded protein is CASSYGGDLNTEAFF. The chain employs TRBV6-6 and TRBJ1-1, with D perhaps TRBD1 (5 bases). Trimming took off 2 bases at V and 0 bases at J, with 10 bases between the two ends. Germline CDR1 MNHNY, CDR2 SVGAGI (reference sequence). The CDR3 totals 15 residues.

The J gene is TRBJ2-1, the V gene TRBV5-1; 11 bases are a match to TRBD2. J gave up 9 bases and V 7 bases, and 12 bases lay outside the gene matches. The CDR3 loop spans 15 amino acids. Germline V gene lookup returns CDR1 SGHRS and CDR2 YFSETQ. In nucleotides, the CDR3 is TGCGCCAGCCTACCCGGGACTAGCGGACTCACTGAGCAGTTCTTC. It translates to CASLPGTSGLTEQFF.

This clonotype was counted many times. The V and J genes are TRBV20-1 and TRBJ1-1; D possibly corresponds to TRBD1 (5 bases). CDR1 is DFQATT and CDR2 is SNEGSKA in the germline V gene (reference sequence). The CDR3 is made up of 15 amino acids. V dropped 6 bases and J dropped 1 base, with 18 bases sitting between them. CDR3 sequence (DNA): TGCAGTGCAACCGGGACCCCTCCTGGGAACACTGAAGCTTTCTTT. This encodes CSATGTPPGNTEAFF.

The rearrangement joins TRBV3-1 to TRBJ2-2; D gene unclear. There are 16 residues in the CDR3. CDR1 is LGHDT, CDR2 YNNKEL, per germline (reference sequence). V lost 0 bases and J lost 7, with 15 bases in between. The CDR3: CASSQDGFWGSGELFF. The CDR3 bases are TGTGCCAGCAGCCAAGATGGGTTTTGGGGAAGCGGGGAGCTGTTTTTT.

This clonotype was found many times. The V call is TRBV27, the J call TRBJ1-5; D unclear. Germline values: CDR1 MNHEY, CDR2 SMNVEV (reference sequence). V was trimmed by 7 bases and J by 0 bases, leaving 19 bases between them. The CDR3 has 17 residues. This chain's CDR3 is CASIGSLGYYSNQPQHF. The DNA of the CDR3 is TGTGCCAGCATTGGGTCCTTGGGCTATTATAGCAATCAGCCCCAGCATTTT.

V usage is TRBV14 and J usage is TRBJ2-3, with D possibly being TRBD1 or TRBD2 (5 bases each). This CDR3 region has 12 residues. V was pared by 1 base and J by 10 bases, with 9 bases between. Germline-derived CDR1 and CDR2 are SGHDN and FVKESK. The CDR3 reads CASSQVRDAQYF. In DNA form, the CDR3 reads TGTGCCAGCAGCCAAGTAAGGGACGCGCAGTATTTT.

This clonotype was counted ten times or more. CDR3 DNA: TGTGCCAGCAGTGGGGGACTCTTATACAATGAGCAGTTCTTC. Residues: CASSGGLLYNEQFF. The chain links TRBV12-3 or TRBV12-4 to TRBJ2-1, with a weak D call TRBD2 (6 bases). Trimming took 5 bases from V and 4 from J, leaving 12 bases between them. This CDR3 has 14 residues.

At least ten counts were recorded for this clonotype. V usage is TRBV6-2 or TRBV6-3 and J usage is TRBJ2-7; 9 bases align to TRBD2. Looked up from germline, CDR1 is MNHEY and CDR2 is SVGEGT. J lost 6 bases, V lost 0 bases, and 6 bases had no gene match. The CDR3 spans 15 residues. CDR3 sequence (DNA): TGTGCCAGCAGTTACTCCGCTAGCGGGACTATCGAGCAGTACTTC. It yields the protein CASSYSASGTIEQYF.

The genes are TRBV10-1 and TRBJ2-1; maybe TRBD2 (5 bases). Germline CDR1 and CDR2: WNHNN and SYGVQD (reference sequence). The ends were cut back, 3 bases at V and 6 bases at J, with 12 bases in the middle. The CDR3 totals 14 residues. As DNA, the CDR3 is TGCGCCAGCAGTGAAAGGCAAAGCGGCAATGAGCAGTTCTTC. Translation: CASSERQSGNEQFF.

V gene TRBV6-1 combines with J gene TRBJ2-1; 10 bases map to TRBD2. V shed 6 bases and J 7 bases; nucleotides not matched to a gene: 9. Germline V gene data show CDR1 as MNHNS and CDR2 as SASEGT. The CDR3 is 15 residues long. CDR3 coding DNA: TGTGCCAGCAGGAGCAGCGGGAGGGCCTTTAATGAGCAGTTCTTC. It is translated as CASRSSGRAFNEQFF.